One sample yielded the 24 T cell receptor beta chains listed below, sequenced in a study of response to subunit inactivated influenza vaccine. TCRdb recomputed calls from the RT-PCR reads with MiXCR, one row per CDR3 protein. This table holds around 850,000 distinct CDR3 sequences, around a sixth found once. Sequences were derived from PBMCs from blood, sampled roughly 5 days after vaccination. The receptor set was obtained from a man over 45 who received an inactivated influenza vaccine.

This rearrangement joins TRBV7-2 to TRBJ2-3; weak D call: TRBD1 (6 bases). The V end lost 4 bases, the J end lost 6 bases, and 14 bases lay between the germline ends. CDR1 and CDR2 from the germline V gene are SGHTA and FQGNSA. The CDR3 is 14 amino acids. Here the CDR3 reads CASSYNRAPDTQYF. The CDR3 DNA reads as TGTGCCAGCAGCTATAACAGGGCCCCTGATACGCAGTATTTT.

Note on this clonotype: This may arise from a read error, as a much more abundant clone is one base away. The chain links TRBV29-1 to TRBJ2-5; D may correspond to TRBD1 or TRBD2 (5 bases each). Germline values: CDR1 SQVTM, CDR2 ANQGSEA. This CDR3 is 13 amino acids long. V lost 6 bases, J lost 0 bases, and 11 bases lay in between. CDR3 sequence: CSVTPGHQETQYF. CDR3 bases: TGCAGCGTGACCCCGGGACACCAAGAGACCCAGTACTTC.

This chain joins TRBV7-9 and TRBJ2-4; D remains unclear. The V end lost 0 bases, the J end lost 0 bases, and 9 bases lay between the germline ends. Germline values: CDR1 SEHNR, CDR2 FQNEAQ (reference sequence). This CDR3 region has 16 residues. DNA of the CDR3: TGTGCCAGCAGCTTAGCGATGGGAATAGCCAAAAACATTCAGTACTTC. Its protein is CASSLAMGIAKNIQYF.

The J gene is TRBJ1-5, the V gene TRBV10-3; unclear D gene. With 10 bases removed from V and 0 bases from J, the gap between germline ends came to 13 bases. The CDR3 consists of 14 residues. Germline CDR1 ENHRY, CDR2 SYGVKD. CDR3 nucleotide sequence: TGTGCCACAGCGTCGGGCCCTAGCAATCAGCCCCAGCATTTT. Amino acids: CATASGPSNQPQHF.

This clonotype was seen more than once but under ten times. The chain links TRBV5-1 to TRBJ1-2; a possible D gene is TRBD1 (6 bases). Germline-derived CDR1 and CDR2 are SGHRS and YFSETQ. Trimming cost V 4 bases and J 0 bases, with 10 bases left between them. The CDR3 runs 14 residues. The CDR3, as DNA: TGCGCCAGCAGCCAAGACAGGTCTAACTATGGCTACACCTTC. This translates into CASSQDRSNYGYTF.

This clonotype has just one count. A single base separates this from a much larger clone, so it may be a read error. The chain recombines TRBV7-2 with TRBJ2-7; tentative D call: TRBD2 (6 bases). The length of the CDR3 is 12 residues. Germline V gives CDR1 SGHTA, CDR2 FQGNSA. CDR3 in amino acids: CARSWTNDEQYF. As DNA, the CDR3 is TGTGCCCGCAGCTGGACTAACGACGAGCAGTACTTC.

This clonotype was detected a few times. The chain is built from TRBV4-2 and TRBJ2-7; 9 nucleotides align to TRBD2. The V segment lost 0 bases and the J segment 2 bases; nucleotides outside the gene matches: 11. The CDR3 has 18 amino acids. Germline values: CDR1 LGHNA, CDR2 YNFKEQ. The CDR3 region has the DNA TGTGCCAGCAGCCAAGATCCTCAAGGGGTAGCGGGAGCCTACGAGCAGTACTTC. This encodes CASSQDPQGVAGAYEQYF.

The J gene is TRBJ2-6, the V gene TRBV16; 8 bases map to TRBD1. The V and J ends lost 6 bases and 4 bases, in that order; junction bases with no gene match: 17. CDR1 and CDR2 from the germline V gene are KGHSY and FQNENV. CDR3 length equals 19 residues. This CDR3 reads CASSPLTPGDRSGANVLTF. The CDR3 nucleotides read TGTGCCAGCAGTCCTCTCACTCCCGGGGACAGGTCCGGGGCCAACGTCCTGACTTTC.

The rearrangement links TRBV7-2 to TRBJ2-3; 8 nucleotides match TRBD1. From germline, CDR1 is SGHTA and CDR2 FQGNSA. V was pared by 5 bases and J by 3 bases, with 10 bases of the junction left unmatched. This CDR3 is built from 16 residues. The CDR3 DNA reads TGTGCCAGCAGCGCCGTTACAGGGGGTTTGACAGATACGCAGTATTTT. Protein product: CASSAVTGGLTDTQYF. Together with reference TRBV7-2 and TRBJ2-3, the CDR3 gives the full variable domain: GAGVSQSPSNKVTEKGKDVELRCDPISGHTALYWYRQSLGQGLEFLIYFQGNSAPDKSGLPSDRFSAERTGGSVSTLTIQRTQQEDSAVYLCASSAVTGGLTDTQYFGPGTRLTVL.

The rearrangement links TRBV24-1 to TRBJ2-2, with TRBD2 as a possible D gene (5 bases). This CDR3 contains 16 residues. With 1 base removed from V and 4 bases from J, the gap between germline ends came to 12 bases. Germline V lookup: CDR1 KGHDR, CDR2 SFDVKD. The CDR3 is CATSDFAGLGTGELFF. CDR3 coding DNA: TGTGCCACCAGTGATTTTGCAGGACTGGGCACCGGGGAGCTGTTTTTT.

The rearrangement uses TRBV19 and TRBJ1-1; a weak D match, TRBD1 (5 bases). Germline V gene sequence: CDR1 LNHDA, CDR2 SQIVND (reference sequence). The CDR3 has 13 amino acids. Trimming removed 4 bases at V and 5 bases at J, with 11 bases between. In nucleotides, the CDR3 is TGTGCCAGTAGTAAAAGGGGCATAACTGAAGCTTTCTTT. Translated, it gives CASSKRGITEAFF.

The table lists this clonotype with a few counts. The CDR3 coding sequence is TGTGCCAGCAGTGAATACGGGGATTCACCCCTCCACTTT. Translated, it gives CASSEYGDSPLHF. V usage is TRBV6-1 and J usage is TRBJ1-6; D is unclear. The germline V gene encodes CDR1 MNHNS and CDR2 SASEGT. This CDR3 region has 13 residues. V dropped 2 bases and J dropped 8 bases, with 7 bases sitting between them.

This chain links TRBV12-5 with TRBJ2-3, with 11 positions matching TRBD2. Germline CDR1 is LGHNT and CDR2 is FRNRAP. The V segment lost 2 bases and the J segment 0 bases; nucleotides outside the gene matches: 7. There are 18 residues in the CDR3. The CDR3 nucleotides are TGTGCTAGTGGTTTGAGGGGACTAGCGGCAACTAGCACAGATACGCAGTATTTT. It specifies CASGLRGLAATSTDTQYF.

This clonotype was counted many times. The chain is built from TRBV7-9 and TRBJ2-7; D not resolved. Germline V CDR1 and CDR2: SEHNR, FQNEAQ (reference sequence). The CDR3 runs to 11 residues. Trimming stripped 3 bases from V and 6 bases from J, with 6 bases between. CDR3: CASSFLREQYF. In nucleotides, the CDR3 is TGTGCCAGCAGCTTCCTCCGCGAGCAGTACTTC.

The chain uses TRBV6-5 and TRBJ2-7; D unclear. Trimming took 2 bases from V and 0 from J, leaving 8 bases between them. The germline V gene has CDR1 MNHEY and CDR2 SVGAGI. The CDR3 loop spans 14 amino acids. The CDR3 reads CASSYTEGSYEQYF. CDR3 nucleotides: TGTGCCAGCAGTTACACAGAAGGCTCCTACGAGCAGTACTTC.

J is TRBJ2-7 and V is TRBV20-1, with D perhaps matching TRBD2 (6 bases). Trimming shortened V by 3 bases and J by 3 bases, and 12 bases separated the two germline ends. The germline V gene has CDR1 DFQATT and CDR2 SNEGSKA (reference sequence). This CDR3 comprises 13 residues. CDR3 sequence reads: CSASPGTGYEQYF. The CDR3 nucleotides are TGCAGTGCTAGCCCCGGGACTGGCTACGAGCAGTACTTC.

The rearrangement uses TRBV6-2 or TRBV6-3 and TRBJ1-5, with D unresolved. The CDR3 spans 14 residues. Trimming took off 7 bases at V and 6 bases at J, with 16 bases between the two ends. Per germline, CDR1 MNHEY and CDR2 SVGEGT. The CDR3 is CASTHGGVSQPQHF. The CDR3 region has the DNA TGTGCCAGCACCCACGGCGGGGTTAGTCAGCCCCAGCATTTT.

Only a few counts were recorded for this clonotype. The rearrangement uses TRBV10-3 and TRBJ2-7; 9 bases map to TRBD1. The V gene end was trimmed by 6 bases and the J gene end by 0 bases; junction bases not matched to a gene: 6. The CDR3 runs 15 residues. Germline lookup yields CDR1 ENHRY and CDR2 SYGVKD. The CDR3 bases are TGTGCCATCAGGACAGGGGGTCCCCCCTCCTACGAGCAGTACTTC. It translates to CAIRTGGPPSYEQYF.

V usage is TRBV6-2 or TRBV6-3 and J usage is TRBJ1-5, with 10 bases lining up with TRBD1. From germline, CDR1 is MNHEY and CDR2 SVGEGT. Germline trimming cut 5 bases from V and 4 bases from J; bases unmatched to any gene: 5. The CDR3 has 15 amino acids. The CDR3 loop reads CASSRGQGDNQPQHF. DNA for the CDR3: TGTGCCAGCAGTAGAGGACAGGGGGATAATCAGCCCCAGCATTTT.

This clonotype was picked up a small number of times. The chain recombines TRBV5-1 with TRBJ2-7; no reliable D call. CDR1 and CDR2 (germline): SGHRS, YFSETQ. V lost 6 bases and J lost 3, with 10 bases in between. The CDR3 covers 12 residues. CDR3 loop: CASTQEGYEQYF. The CDR3 coding sequence is TGCGCCAGCACCCAGGAAGGCTACGAGCAGTACTTC.

Many counts were recorded for this clonotype. V usage is TRBV6-2 or TRBV6-3 and J usage is TRBJ2-7; 9 positions match TRBD2. CDR3 length: 18 residues. The ends lost 7 bases at V and 5 bases at J; junction bases unmatched: 21. Germline loops: CDR1 MNHEY, CDR2 SVGEGT. CDR3 in DNA: TGTGCCAGCACCCGGGACGTATCGAGCGGGGGGACCGCTAACGAGCAGTACTTC. It translates to CASTRDVSSGGTANEQYF.

In this sample, this clonotype turned up once. V is TRBV20-1 and J is TRBJ2-7, with D perhaps TRBD1 or TRBD2 (5 bases each). The CDR3 extends over 15 amino acids. The germline V gene has CDR1 DFQATT and CDR2 SNEGSKA (reference sequence). Trimming removed 0 bases at V and 1 base at J, with 13 bases between. CDR3: CSARDSRGGSYEQYF. CDR3 sequence (DNA): TGCAGTGCTAGAGATTCAAGGGGCGGGTCCTACGAGCAGTACTTC.

The rearrangement joins TRBV28 to TRBJ2-7; D is tentatively TRBD1 or TRBD2 (6 bases each). This CDR3 has 14 amino acids. Trimming shortened V by 8 bases and J by 2 bases, and 16 bases separated the two germline ends. The V gene's germline CDR1 is MDHEN and CDR2 SYDVKM. CDR3: CASATGGAPYEQYF. In DNA form, the CDR3 reads TGTGCCAGCGCGACCGGGGGCGCCCCCTACGAGCAGTACTTC.

This chain joins TRBV5-1 and TRBJ2-5; TRBD2 matches 8 bases. V trimming: 3 bases; J trimming: 2 bases; junction bases outside the gene matches: 15. CDR3 length: 18 amino acids. CDR1 is SGHRS and CDR2 is YFSETQ in the germline V gene. CDR3 sequence reads: CASSSGGTSGNRQETQYF. CDR3 sequence (DNA): TGCGCCAGCAGCTCGGGAGGGACGAGCGGAAACCGTCAAGAGACCCAGTACTTC.